This is a list of T cell receptor beta chains from one sample in a study of cytomegalovirus exposure and HLA in healthy donors. The repertoire was sequenced with immunoSEQ multiplex PCR; TCRdb's copy has only in-frame clones and lacks some. The repertoire holds roughly 200,000 clones, with under 9.5% as singletons. Sequenced sample: PBMCs. These receptor sequences come from a young woman in good health and CMV-seropositive. Both conserved end residues are trimmed from each CDR3.

J gene | V gene | CDR3 protein
TRBJ1-4 | TRBV5-1 | ASSFTGRAEGGEKLF
TRBJ2-7 | TRBV19 | ASSLEGGNTYEQY
TRBJ2-7 | TRBV30 | ACLGQGIYEQY
TRBJ1-1 | TRBV21-1 | ASSKVVDTEAF
TRBJ2-3 | TRBV11-2 | ASRWWGGSTDTQY
TRBJ2-5 | TRBV15 | ATSLIDRVETQY
TRBJ2-1 | TRBV5-4 | ASSSTGNEQF
TRBJ1-3 | TRBV7-3 | ASSWGAGNTIY
TRBJ2-1 | TRBV9 | ASSASSGRFNEQF
TRBJ2-7 | TRBV6-1 | ASREDSYEQY
TRBJ1-1 | TRBV30 | AWSVGQGNTEAF
TRBJ1-2 | TRBV19 | ASSIGGVNYGYT
TRBJ2-7 | TRBV5-6 | ASSSNRVFASEQY
TRBJ2-4 | TRBV5-8 | ASSLGTVAKNIQY
TRBJ2-5 | TRBV13 | ASSSRTGETQY
TRBJ1-1 | TRBV5-1 | ASSSEHVNTEAF
TRBJ2-1 | TRBV30 | AWSDGGDEQF
TRBJ2-3 | TRBV7-9 | ASSPRDRGLVDTQY
TRBJ2-3 | TRBV5-5 | ASSLGLAGGADTQY
TRBJ1-5 | TRBV18 | ASSPNRPHSSNQPQH
TRBJ2-7 | TRBV7-8 | ASSLGLAGTHEQY
TRBJ2-7 | TRBV28 | ASRGATGADEQY
TRBJ1-5 | TRBV7-8 | ASSLEGLGVHGGQH
TRBJ2-7 | TRBV10-1 | ASSELAGGPEYEQY
TRBJ2-3 | TRBV27 | ASSTRDSPSPDTQY
TRBJ1-2 | TRBV11-2 | ASSLEGGQGGPGYT
TRBJ2-2 | TRBV14 | ASSQIGRETGELF
TRBJ2-1 | TRBV5-1 | ASSLGVQYEQF
TRBJ2-5 | TRBV2 | ASSGTSGTQETQY
TRBJ2-1 | TRBV12-5 | ASGLGRDRVYNEQF
TRBJ2-7 | TRBV9 | TTTSGGLSSPPRYEQY
TRBJ1-1 | TRBV7-3 | ASSRDSNTEAF
. | TRBV15 | ATSRPQQGGHEQY
TRBJ2-1 | TRBV19 | ASTDPGWREQF
TRBJ2-4 | TRBV18 | ASSPTGDSGIQY
TRBJ2-1 | TRBV29-1 | SVERGTSGGNEQF
TRBJ1-1 | TRBV18 | ASSPQGMNTEAF
TRBJ1-5 | TRBV30 | AWSAQGDQPQH
TRBJ2-1 | TRBV18 | ASSRLAGSAYNEQF
TRBJ1-2 | TRBV27 | ASSPQGADYGYT
TRBJ2-7 | TRBV29-1 | SVEPREGLEQY
TRBJ2-2 | TRBV7-3 | ASSLRGDLAGVVNTGELF
TRBJ2-5 | TRBV5-1 | ASSKPGEETQY
TRBJ2-3 | TRBV2 | ASRVGTSGRLGGDTQY
TRBJ2-5 | TRBV27 | ASSSLAGGPAETQY
TRBJ1-6 | TRBV5-4 | ASRMTGPNSPLH
TRBJ1-1 | TRBV15 | ATSRESLNTEAF
TRBJ2-6 | TRBV7-2 | ASSLRTGGGGANVLT